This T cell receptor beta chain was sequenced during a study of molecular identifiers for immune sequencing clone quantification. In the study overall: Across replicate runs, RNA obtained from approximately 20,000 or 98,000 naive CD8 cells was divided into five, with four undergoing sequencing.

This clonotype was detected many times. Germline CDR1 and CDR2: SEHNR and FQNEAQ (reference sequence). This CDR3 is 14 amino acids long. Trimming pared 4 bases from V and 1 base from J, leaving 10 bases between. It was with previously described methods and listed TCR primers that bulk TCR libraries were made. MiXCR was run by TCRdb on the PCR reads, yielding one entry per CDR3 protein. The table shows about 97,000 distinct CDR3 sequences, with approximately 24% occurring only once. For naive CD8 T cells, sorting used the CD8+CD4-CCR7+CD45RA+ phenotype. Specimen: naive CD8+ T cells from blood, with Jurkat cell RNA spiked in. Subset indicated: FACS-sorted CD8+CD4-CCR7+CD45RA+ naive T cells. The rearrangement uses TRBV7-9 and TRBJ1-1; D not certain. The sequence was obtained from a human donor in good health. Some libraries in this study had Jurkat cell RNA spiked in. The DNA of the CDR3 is TGTGCCAGCAGCTCCGATCGGGAGAACACTGAAGCTTTCTTT. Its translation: CASSSDRENTEAFF. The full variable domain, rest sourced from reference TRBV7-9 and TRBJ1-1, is DTGVSQNPRHKITKRGQNVTFRCDPISEHNRLYWYRQTLGQGPEFLTYFQNEAQLEKSRLLSDRFSAERPKGSFSTLEIQRTEQGDSAMYLCASSSDRENTEAFFGQGTRLTVV.